The sequence of this T cell receptor (beta chain) was determined in a study of memory CD8 T cells in hepatitis C reinfection. Study context: A couple of donors cleared primary HCV but became chronic after reinfection. Pre-reinfection samples were taken 55 to 20 weeks before detection.

Time point given: pre-reinfection, 55 to 20 weeks before reinfection detection. TCR sequencing was done directly ex vivo on sorted cells, without expansion in vitro. The Montreal HEPCO cohort supplied donors who inject drugs. Two donors provided sorted CD3+ CD8+ CD45RO- naive CD8 T cells at all three reinfection time points. The CDR3 consists of 12 residues. Per germline, CDR1 MNHNS and CDR2 SASEGT. The method was immunoSEQ multiplex PCR; TCRdb's version includes in-frame clones alone and lacks a portion of them. The sample lists under 60,000 clones; roughly 91% were seen once. The receptor comes from a young man with hepatitis C virus infection. Material: naive CD8+ T cells sorted from blood. The chain is built from TRBV6-1 and TRBJ2-7, with 7 bases aligning to TRBD1. CDR3 in amino acids: CICGQAPFEQYF. CDR3 sequence (DNA): TGTATTTGCGGACAGGCTCCCTTCGAGCAGTACTTC.